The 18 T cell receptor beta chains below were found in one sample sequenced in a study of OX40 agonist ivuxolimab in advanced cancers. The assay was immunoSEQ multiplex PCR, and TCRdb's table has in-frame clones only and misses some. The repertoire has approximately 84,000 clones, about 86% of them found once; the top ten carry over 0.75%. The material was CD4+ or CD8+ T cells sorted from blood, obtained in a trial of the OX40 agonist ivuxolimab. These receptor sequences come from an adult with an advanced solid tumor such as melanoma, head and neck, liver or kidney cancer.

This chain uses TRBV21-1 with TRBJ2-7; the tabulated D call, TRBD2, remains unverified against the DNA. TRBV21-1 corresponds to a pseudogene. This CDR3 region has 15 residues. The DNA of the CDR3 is TGTGCCAGCAGCAAAGCAGGGGGGGTATCCTACGAGCAGTACTTC. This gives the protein CASSKAGGVSYEQYF.

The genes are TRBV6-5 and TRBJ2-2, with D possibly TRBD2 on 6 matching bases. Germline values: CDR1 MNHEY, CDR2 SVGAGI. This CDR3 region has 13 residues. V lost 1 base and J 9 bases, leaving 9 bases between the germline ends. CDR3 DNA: TGTGCCAGCAGTTACTGGGGGGAAAGGGAGCTGTTTTTT. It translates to CASSYWGERELFF.

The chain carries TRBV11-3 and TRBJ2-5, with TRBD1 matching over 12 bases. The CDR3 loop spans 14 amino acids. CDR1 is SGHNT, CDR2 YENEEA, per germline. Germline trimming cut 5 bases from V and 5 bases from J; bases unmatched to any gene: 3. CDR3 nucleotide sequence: TGTGCCAGCAGCCCGGGGACAGGGGGCGAGACCCAGTACTTC. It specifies CASSPGTGGETQYF.

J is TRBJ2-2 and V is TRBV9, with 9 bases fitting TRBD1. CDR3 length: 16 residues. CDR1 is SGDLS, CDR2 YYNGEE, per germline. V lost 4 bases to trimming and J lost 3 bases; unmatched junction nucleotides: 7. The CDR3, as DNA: TGTGCCAGCAGCCCCCAGGACAGGGGAGACACCGGGGAGCTGTTTTTT. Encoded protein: CASSPQDRGDTGELFF. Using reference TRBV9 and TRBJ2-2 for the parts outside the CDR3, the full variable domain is DSGVTQTPKHLITATGQRVTLRCSPRSGDLSVYWYQQSLDQGLQFLIQYYNGEERAKGNILERFSAQQFPDLHSELNLSSLELGDSALYFCASSPQDRGDTGELFFGEGSRLTVL.

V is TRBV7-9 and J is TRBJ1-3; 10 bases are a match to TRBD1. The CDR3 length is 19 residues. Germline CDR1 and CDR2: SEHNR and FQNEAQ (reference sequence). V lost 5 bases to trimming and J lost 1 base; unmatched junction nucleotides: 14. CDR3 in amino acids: CASSLRQGAVLGSGNTIYF. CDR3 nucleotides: TGTGCCAGCAGCCTCCGACAGGGGGCGGTTTTAGGGTCTGGAAACACCATATATTTT.

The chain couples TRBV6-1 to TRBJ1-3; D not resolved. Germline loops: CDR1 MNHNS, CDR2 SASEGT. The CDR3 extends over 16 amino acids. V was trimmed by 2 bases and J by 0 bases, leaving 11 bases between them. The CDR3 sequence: CASSEQAPSSGNTIYF. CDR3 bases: TGTGCCAGCAGTGAACAGGCCCCAAGCTCTGGAAACACCATATATTTT.

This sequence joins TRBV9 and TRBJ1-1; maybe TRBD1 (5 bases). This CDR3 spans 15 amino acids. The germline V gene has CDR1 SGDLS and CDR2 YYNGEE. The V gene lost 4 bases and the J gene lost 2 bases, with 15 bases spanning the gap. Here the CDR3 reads CASSPRSGINTEAFF. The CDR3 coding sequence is TGTGCCAGCAGCCCCCGTTCAGGGATTAACACTGAAGCTTTCTTT.

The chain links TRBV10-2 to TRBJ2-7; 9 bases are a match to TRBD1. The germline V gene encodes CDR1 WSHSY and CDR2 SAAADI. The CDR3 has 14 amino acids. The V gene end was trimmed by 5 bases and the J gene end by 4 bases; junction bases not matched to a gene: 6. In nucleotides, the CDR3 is TGCGCCAGCAGTTGGGGACAGGGCTCTTACGAGCAGTACTTC. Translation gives CASSWGQGSYEQYF.

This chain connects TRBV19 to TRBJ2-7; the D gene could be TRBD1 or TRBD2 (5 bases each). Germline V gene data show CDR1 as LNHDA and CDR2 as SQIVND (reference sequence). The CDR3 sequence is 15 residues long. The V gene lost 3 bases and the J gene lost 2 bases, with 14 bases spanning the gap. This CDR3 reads CASSISAGSTYEQYF. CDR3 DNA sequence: TGTGCCAGTAGTATTTCGGCAGGGAGTACCTACGAGCAGTACTTC.

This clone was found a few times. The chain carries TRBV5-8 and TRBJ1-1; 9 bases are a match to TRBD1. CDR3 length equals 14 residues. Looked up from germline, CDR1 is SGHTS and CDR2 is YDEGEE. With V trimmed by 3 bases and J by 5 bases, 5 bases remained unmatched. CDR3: CASSYRGQGTEAFF. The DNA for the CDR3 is TGTGCCAGCAGCTATCGAGGACAGGGGACTGAAGCTTTCTTT.

The CDR3 loop reads CASSLSRSGGYNEQFF. The DNA for the CDR3 is TGTGCCAGCAGCCTCAGTCGTAGCGGGGGTTACAATGAGCAGTTCTTC. The genes are TRBV7-9 and TRBJ2-1; 9 bases fit TRBD2. This CDR3 has 16 residues. Trimming cost V 5 bases and J 4 bases; bases outside gene matches: 9. The germline CDR1 and CDR2 sequences are SEHNR and FQNEAQ (reference sequence).

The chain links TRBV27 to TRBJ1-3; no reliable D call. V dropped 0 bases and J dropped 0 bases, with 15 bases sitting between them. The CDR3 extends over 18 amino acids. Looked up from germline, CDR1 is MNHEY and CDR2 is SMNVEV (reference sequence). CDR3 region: CASSLSFVAGRSGNTIYF. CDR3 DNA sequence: TGTGCCAGCAGTTTATCTTTTGTGGCAGGCCGCTCTGGAAACACCATATATTTT.

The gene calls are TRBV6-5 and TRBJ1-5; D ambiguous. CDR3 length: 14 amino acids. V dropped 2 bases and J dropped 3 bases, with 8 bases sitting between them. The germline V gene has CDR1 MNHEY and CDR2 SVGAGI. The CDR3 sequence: CASSYRETNQPQHF. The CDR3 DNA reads TGTGCCAGCAGTTACAGGGAGACCAATCAGCCCCAGCATTTT.

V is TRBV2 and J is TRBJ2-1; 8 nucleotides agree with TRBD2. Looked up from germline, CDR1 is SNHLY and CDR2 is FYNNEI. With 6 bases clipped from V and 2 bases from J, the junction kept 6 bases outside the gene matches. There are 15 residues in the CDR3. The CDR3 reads CASRRGAGAYNEQFF. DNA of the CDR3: TGTGCCAGCAGAAGGGGAGCGGGGGCCTACAATGAGCAGTTCTTC.

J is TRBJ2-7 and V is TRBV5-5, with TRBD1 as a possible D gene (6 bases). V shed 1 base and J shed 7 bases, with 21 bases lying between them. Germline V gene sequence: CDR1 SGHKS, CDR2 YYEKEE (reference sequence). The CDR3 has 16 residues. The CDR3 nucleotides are TGTGCCAGCAGCTTGTTTTCGGCAGGGGTACGGGGAGAGCAGTACTTC. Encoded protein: CASSLFSAGVRGEQYF.

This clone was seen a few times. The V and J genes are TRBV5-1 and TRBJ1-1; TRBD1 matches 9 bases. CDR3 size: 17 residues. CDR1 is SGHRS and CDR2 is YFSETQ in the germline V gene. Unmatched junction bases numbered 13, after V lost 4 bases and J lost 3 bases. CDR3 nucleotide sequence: TGCGCCAGCAGCGCCTCCGGGACAGGGTTTCTAGACACTGAAGCTTTCTTT. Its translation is CASSASGTGFLDTEAFF.

The CDR3 spells CASGLVAQGNEQYF. The CDR3 DNA reads as TGTGCTAGTGGTTTGGTAGCGCAGGGGAACGAGCAGTACTTC. The rearrangement links TRBV12-5 to TRBJ2-7, with a tentative D call TRBD1 (6 bases). The CDR3 extends over 14 amino acids. Trimming cost V 0 bases and J 5 bases, with 11 bases left between them. The germline V gene encodes CDR1 LGHNT and CDR2 FRNRAP.

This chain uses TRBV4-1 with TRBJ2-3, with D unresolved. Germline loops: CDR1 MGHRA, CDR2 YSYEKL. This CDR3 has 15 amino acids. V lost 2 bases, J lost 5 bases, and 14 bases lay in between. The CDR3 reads CASSQSPSPGDTQYF. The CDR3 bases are TGCGCCAGCAGCCAATCCCCGTCCCCAGGAGATACGCAGTATTTT.